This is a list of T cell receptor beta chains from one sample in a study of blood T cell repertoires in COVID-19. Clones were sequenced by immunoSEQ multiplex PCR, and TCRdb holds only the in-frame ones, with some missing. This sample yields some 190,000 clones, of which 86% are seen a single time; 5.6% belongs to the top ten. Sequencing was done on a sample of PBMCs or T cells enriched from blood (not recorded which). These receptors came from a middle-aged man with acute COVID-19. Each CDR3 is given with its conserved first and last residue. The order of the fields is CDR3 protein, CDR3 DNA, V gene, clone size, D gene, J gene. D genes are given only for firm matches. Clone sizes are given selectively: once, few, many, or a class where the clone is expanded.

CASSFRSGETQYF TGTGCCAGCAGCTTCCGGTCGGGGGAGACCCAGTACTTC TRBV7-9 NA NA TRBJ2-5
CASSRRDRAYEQYF TGTGCCAGCAGCCGCCGGGACAGAGCCTACGAGCAGTACTTC TRBV6-2/TRBV6-3 NA TRBD1 TRBJ2-7
CASSEVAGLNQPPHF TGTGCCAGCAGTGAAGTCGCAGGGTTGAATCAACCCCCGCATTTT TRBV6-1 few NA TRBJ1-5
CASRSQGGHTEAFF TGTGCCAGCAGGTCCCAGGGAGGGCACACTGAAGCTTTCTTT TRBV6-5 NA NA TRBJ1-1
CQKDRGLF TGCCAGAAGGACAGGGGACTCTTC TRBV20-1 NA TRBD1 TRBJ2-1
CASSQGQTQFHF TGTGCCAGCAGCCAAGGACAGACTCAATTCCATTTC TRBV11-2 NA NA TRBJ2-4
CASSLDRQGGSPLHF TGTGCCAGCAGCTTAGACCGACAGGGAGGCTCACCCCTCCACTTT TRBV11-2 few TRBD1 TRBJ1-6
CSARGEHTQYF TGCAGTGCTAGAGGAGAGCATACGCAGTATTTT TRBV20-1 NA NA TRBJ2-3
CASSSPKLGLQHF TGTGCCAGCAGTTCACCTAAGCTAGGCCTCCAGCATTTT TRBV28 NA NA TRBJ1-5
CASRRQGADEQFF TGTGCCAGCAGGAGACAGGGGGCCGATGAGCAGTTCTTC TRBV6-5 few TRBD1 TRBJ2-1
CASSSPGGYTEAFF TGTGCCAGCAGTTCCCCAGGGGGATACACTGAAGCTTTCTTT TRBV28 NA TRBD1 TRBJ1-1
CASSSRRQGPLAEAFF TGTGCCAGCAGTTCTCGCCGGCAGGGGCCGCTGGCTGAAGCTTTCTTT TRBV27 NA NA TRBJ1-1
CASSPGQGSYEQYF TGTGCCAGCAGTCCCGGACAGGGGTCCTACGAGCAGTACTTC TRBV6-7 NA TRBD1 TRBJ2-7
CASSTLPRQGNYGYTF TGTGCCAGTAGTACCCTTCCACGACAGGGGAACTATGGCTACACCTTC TRBV19 NA TRBD1 TRBJ1-2
CASSLGPGLNTGELFF TGTGCCAGCAGCTTGGGTCCGGGGTTGAACACCGGGGAGCTGTTTTTT TRBV5-4 NA NA TRBJ2-2
CASSLEGGSSYNEQFF TGTGCCAGCAGCTTAGAGGGCGGGAGCTCCTACAATGAGCAGTTCTTC TRBV7-6 NA TRBD2 TRBJ2-1
CASRPSDRGAGFREKLFF TGTGCCAGCAGACCCTCGGACAGGGGAGCCGGATTTAGGGAAAAACTGTTTTTT TRBV27 NA TRBD1 TRBJ1-4
CASSSGQGYGYTF TGTGCCAGCAGCTCGGGACAGGGGTATGGCTACACCTTC TRBV5-4 NA TRBD1 TRBJ1-2
CASSPTRDSNTGELFF TGTGCCAGCTCACCAACCCGGGACAGCAACACCGGGGAGCTGTTTTTT TRBV18 NA TRBD1 TRBJ2-2
CASSIVLGGVQPQHF TGTGCCAGTAGTATAGTGCTAGGGGGCGTACAGCCCCAGCATTTT TRBV19 NA TRBD1 TRBJ1-5
CASSQLSTIYF TGTGCCAGCAGCCAATTATCCACCATATATTTT TRBV3-1/TRBV3-2 NA NA TRBJ1-3
CASSPTGGANSPLHF TGTGCCAGCAGTCCGACAGGGGGGGCGAATTCACCCCTCCACTTT TRBV28 NA TRBD1 TRBJ1-6
CSVLDGRTDTQYF TGCAGCGTTTTAGATGGGAGAACAGATACGCAGTATTTT TRBV29-1 NA NA TRBJ2-3
CASSPPGGQGRYEQFF TGTGCCAGTAGTCCTCCTGGGGGACAGGGGAGGTATGAGCAGTTCTTC TRBV19 NA TRBD1 TRBJ2-1
CASRLVGTDTQYF TGTGCCAGCAGACTAGTGGGCACAGATACGCAGTATTTT TRBV6-5 NA NA TRBJ2-3
CASSLTGGGTEAFF TGTGCCAGCAGTTTGACAGGGGGGGGCACTGAAGCTTTCTTT TRBV5-5 NA TRBD1 TRBJ1-1
CASRLDSAGELFF TGTGCCAGCAGACTGGACAGCGCCGGGGAGCTGTTTTTT TRBV2 NA NA TRBJ2-2
CASTPLSGTYEQYF TGTGCCAGCACCCCCCTAAGCGGCACCTACGAGCAGTACTTC TRBV2 NA NA TRBJ2-7
CASSQERTSGYEQYF TGTGCCAGCAGCCAAGAAAGGACTAGCGGCTACGAGCAGTACTTC TRBV4-2 once TRBD2 TRBJ2-7
CASSLNRAYEQYF TGTGCCAGCAGTCTAAACCGTGCCTACGAGCAGTACTTC TRBV28 NA NA TRBJ2-7
CATTSGTGSSYEQYF TGTGCCACCACATCCGGGACAGGGAGTTCCTACGAGCAGTACTTC TRBV25-1 NA TRBD1 TRBJ2-7
CASTREDYTDTQYF TGTGCCAGCACCCGAGAGGACTACACAGATACGCAGTATTTT TRBV28 NA NA TRBJ2-3
CASSSSSYNEQFF TGTGCCAGCAGCTCTTCCTCCTACAATGAGCAGTTCTTC TRBV7-9 NA NA TRBJ2-1
CASSPNIAGVKDTQYF TGTGCCAGCAGCCCTAACATAGCGGGAGTGAAAGATACGCAGTATTTT TRBV5-4 NA TRBD2 TRBJ2-3
CASSYQGQGYEQYF TGTGCCAGCAGCTACCAGGGACAGGGCTACGAGCAGTACTTC TRBV13 NA TRBD1 TRBJ2-7
CASSLAGGEYNEQFF TGTGCCAGCAGCTTAGCGGGAGGGGAGTACAATGAGCAGTTCTTC TRBV7-2 NA TRBD2 TRBJ2-1
CASSLVTSGMFIHF TGTGCCAGCAGCTTGGTGACTAGCGGGATGTTTATTCATTTC TRBV5-6 NA TRBD2 TRBJ2-4
CASSIVGFGELFF TGTGCCAGTAGTATAGTCGGGTTCGGGGAGCTGTTTTTT TRBV19 NA NA TRBJ2-2
CASSIFRTGGQPQHF TGTGCCAGTAGTATCTTTCGGACAGGGGGCCAGCCCCAGCATTTT TRBV19 NA TRBD1 TRBJ1-5
CASSKAPSGGSYEQYF TGTGCCAGCAGCAAAGCCCCTAGCGGGGGGTCCTACGAGCAGTACTTC TRBV21-1 NA NA TRBJ2-7
CASSPGDRGQETQYF TGTGCCAGCAGCCCCGGTGACAGGGGACAAGAGACCCAGTACTTC TRBV7-9 once TRBD1 TRBJ2-5
CASSPTTSGLVNEQFF TGTGCCAGCAGTCCTACGACTAGCGGGCTAGTCAATGAGCAGTTCTTC TRBV2 NA TRBD2 TRBJ2-1
CASSEAGEGWETQYF TGTGCCAGCAGTGAGGCAGGGGAGGGTTGGGAGACCCAGTACTTC TRBV28 NA NA TRBJ2-5
CASRSGVGTEAFF TGTGCCAGCAGGTCAGGGGTGGGCACTGAAGCTTTCTTT TRBV28 NA NA TRBJ1-1
CASSIPRRRSMNTEAFF TGTGCCAGTAGTATACCGCGCAGGAGGAGCATGAACACTGAAGCTTTCTTT TRBV19 NA NA TRBJ1-1
CASSPAFTSSGRWDYEQFF TGTGCCAGCAGCCCGGCCTTCACCTCTAGCGGGAGATGGGATTATGAGCAGTTCTTC TRBV7-9 few TRBD2 TRBJ2-1
CASSPLGGDIDTQYF TGTGCCAGCAGCCCTCTAGGGGGAGACATAGATACGCAGTATTTT TRBV7-9 NA NA TRBJ2-3
CASSISQGANYYGYTF TGTGCCAGTAGTATAAGCCAGGGGGCAAATTACTATGGCTACACCTTC TRBV19 NA TRBD1 TRBJ1-2
CASSYPSGSDTQYF TGTGCCAGCAGTTACCCCTCGGGTTCGGATACGCAGTATTTT TRBV6-6 NA NA TRBJ2-3
CASTPGTSGSSYNEQFF TGCGCCAGCACCCCCGGGACTAGCGGTAGCTCCTACAATGAGCAGTTCTTC TRBV5-1 NA TRBD2 TRBJ2-1
CASSEAQQTQHF TGTGCCAGCAGTGAAGCGCAACAGACCCAGCATTTT TRBV6-1 NA NA TRBJ1-5
CASSILAGAVNEQYF TGTGCCAGTAGTATTCTGGCAGGGGCGGTCAACGAGCAGTACTTC TRBV19 NA NA TRBJ2-7
CASSVDVTQGQYF TGTGCCAGCAGCGTAGATGTGACCCAGGGGCAGTACTTC TRBV9 NA NA TRBJ2-7
CASSQDRGSGYNEQFF TGCGCCAGCAGCCAAGACCGTGGGTCGGGATACAATGAGCAGTTCTTC TRBV4-1 once NA TRBJ2-1
CASSFYLNTEAFF TGTGCCAGCAGCTTTTACTTGAACACTGAAGCTTTCTTT TRBV5-6 NA NA TRBJ1-1